Listed here are 17 T cell receptor beta chains from one sample, sequenced in a study of blood T cells in healthy people across ages. Using a J-beta primer mix together with a sample-barcoded 5' primer, a second PCR was run for about 6 to 11 cycles. TCRdb recomputed calls from the 5' RACE reads with MiXCR, one row per CDR3 protein. The data show 1.6 million or so distinct CDR3 sequences, with around 35% seen just once and about 11% held by the top ten. The source material was blood. These receptors originate from a woman aged 25 to 39 in good health.

This clonotype was picked up many times. The rearrangement joins TRBV7-6 to TRBJ2-3; 14 bases are shared with TRBD2. With V trimmed by 4 bases and J by 2 bases, 2 bases remained unmatched. Germline assignment: CDR1 SGHVS and CDR2 FNYEAQ. The CDR3 extends over 16 amino acids. In nucleotides, the CDR3 is TGTGCCAGCAGCTCGGGACTAGCGGGGGCCACAGATACGCAGTATTTT. Amino acids: CASSSGLAGATDTQYF.

This clonotype showed up just a few times. V gene TRBV20-1 combines with J gene TRBJ2-7, with 7 bases aligning to TRBD2. The germline V gene has CDR1 DFQATT and CDR2 SNEGSKA (reference sequence). There are 15 residues in the CDR3. CDR3 residues: CSSPHPRRAGNEQYF. The CDR3 DNA follows: TGCAGCTCCCCGCACCCCCGGAGAGCGGGAAACGAGCAGTACTTC.

This clonotype turned up a few times. The chain carries TRBV2 and TRBJ2-7; D possibly corresponds to TRBD2 (5 bases). The V gene's germline CDR1 is SNHLY and CDR2 FYNNEI. Trimming removed 10 bases at V and 3 bases at J, with 16 bases between. The CDR3 loop spans 13 amino acids. The CDR3 loop reads CATRLGANYEQYF. CDR3 in DNA: TGTGCCACTCGGTTGGGAGCCAACTACGAGCAGTACTTC.

V usage is TRBV7-9 and J usage is TRBJ2-5; 7 bases align to TRBD2. The CDR3 covers 16 residues. Germline V gene sequence: CDR1 SEHNR, CDR2 FQNEAQ (reference sequence). V was pared by 5 bases and J by 0 bases, with 9 bases of the junction left unmatched. Here the CDR3 DNA reads TGTGCCAGCAGCCCGGGGGAGGGATCGTACCAAGAGACCCAGTACTTC. Translation gives CASSPGEGSYQETQYF. Combining the CDR3 with reference TRBV7-9 and TRBJ2-5 gives the whole variable domain DTGVSQNPRHKITKRGQNVTFRCDPISEHNRLYWYRQTLGQGPEFLTYFQNEAQLEKSRLLSDRFSAERPKGSFSTLEIQRTEQGDSAMYLCASSPGEGSYQETQYFGPGTRLLVL.

This clonotype appeared a few times. The chain links TRBV27 to TRBJ2-7; 8 bases line up with TRBD2. There are 13 residues in the CDR3. After removal of 6 bases from V and 7 bases from J, the junction contained 8 bases not matched to a gene. The germline gives CDR1 MNHEY, CDR2 SMNVEV (reference sequence). The CDR3 is CASSRLASGEQYF. DNA of the CDR3: TGTGCCAGCAGCCGACTAGCGAGCGGGGAGCAGTACTTC.

This clonotype was observed at least ten times. CDR3 residues: CSVEVGANPDTQYF. For the CDR3, the DNA is TGCAGCGTTGAAGTGGGGGCCAACCCAGATACGCAGTATTTT. This chain uses TRBV29-1 with TRBJ2-3; D is perhaps TRBD1 (6 bases). V lost 1 base and J lost 4, with 12 bases in between. The CDR3 covers 14 residues. The germline V gene has CDR1 SQVTM and CDR2 ANQGSEA.

This sequence joins TRBV7-9 and TRBJ2-7; weak D call: TRBD1 (6 bases). V was cut by 5 bases and J by 5 bases, with 10 bases left in between. This CDR3 spans 12 amino acids. The V gene's germline CDR1 is SEHNR and CDR2 FQNEAQ (reference sequence). The CDR3 loop reads CASSLHRDEQYF. The CDR3 DNA is TGTGCCAGCAGCCTTCACAGGGACGAGCAGTACTTC.

The CDR3 is CASSQRIGAGGRVSQETQYF. In DNA, the CDR3 is TGTGCCAGCAGCCAAAGGATAGGGGCTGGCGGGAGGGTGAGCCAAGAGACCCAGTACTTC. This chain uses TRBV11-2 with TRBJ2-4; 9 nucleotides line up with TRBD2. The J call may be mistaken, given a closer DNA end match to TRBJ2-5. This CDR3 contains 20 residues. CDR1 and CDR2 from the germline V gene are SGHAT and FQNNGV.

This clonotype occurred a few times. This rearrangement joins TRBV7-3 to TRBJ2-1, with 9 bases lining up with TRBD1. The CDR3 sequence is 16 residues long. The junction had 5 bases not matched to a gene; V was cut back by 4 bases and J by 1 base. The germline V gene encodes CDR1 SGHTA and CDR2 FQGTGA. CDR3 coding DNA: TGTGCCAGCAGCTCTAAACAGGGGGCATCCTACAATGAGCAGTTCTTC. As protein: CASSSKQGASYNEQFF.

The rearrangement uses TRBV11-2 and TRBJ1-2; perhaps TRBD1 as D (6 bases). Trimming removed 1 base at V and 8 bases at J, with 11 bases between. There are 13 residues in the CDR3. Germline CDR1 and CDR2: SGHAT and FQNNGV. CDR3 sequence reads: CASSLGGQDGYTF. The CDR3 DNA reads TGTGCCAGCAGCTTAGGGGGGCAGGACGGCTACACCTTC.

Worth noting for this clonotype: Given a much more abundant clone one base away, this may be a read error. The chain uses TRBV29-1 and TRBJ1-2; 9 nucleotides line up with TRBD1. The CDR3 sequence is 11 residues long. V was pared by 7 bases and J by 8 bases, with 5 bases of the junction left unmatched. Germline-derived CDR1 and CDR2 are SQVTM and ANQGSEA. Written as DNA, the CDR3 is TGCAGCGAGGACAGGGGTGGAGGCTACACCTTC. Translation gives CSEDRGGGYTF.

The chain uses TRBV7-8 and TRBJ2-2; D unresolved. The CDR3 runs to 16 residues. Germline-derived CDR1 and CDR2 are SGHVS and FQNEAQ. V was pared by 1 base and J by 5 bases, with 14 bases between. The CDR3 spells CASSLGPRTRTGELFF. The DNA of the CDR3 is TGTGCCAGCAGCTTAGGACCTAGGACGAGAACCGGGGAGCTGTTTTTT.

V is TRBV20-1 and J is TRBJ1-5; D unresolved. Germline V CDR1 and CDR2: DFQATT, SNEGSKA (reference sequence). This CDR3 has 10 residues. Trimming pared 5 bases from V and 9 bases from J, leaving 8 bases between. CDR3 in DNA: TGCAGTGCTGGCCCCCCGCCCCAGCATTTT. Protein product: CSAGPPPQHF.

This clonotype was seen a few times. The rearrangement links TRBV20-1 to TRBJ2-7; 8 bases map to TRBD2. This CDR3 is 13 amino acids long. Germline CDR1 and CDR2: DFQATT and SNEGSKA (reference sequence). J lost 9 bases, V lost 0 bases, and 7 bases had no gene match. For the CDR3, the DNA is TGCAGTGCTAGAGATGGGACTAGATCTGTGCAGTACTTC. This sequence encodes CSARDGTRSVQYF.

This clonotype showed up many times. The junction and the germline gene differ at one end; a read error may be behind it. The CDR3 here is CASSPGGSSYNEQFF. CDR3 nucleotide sequence: TGCGCCAGCAGCCCCGGGGGGAGCTCCTACAATGAGCAGTTCTTC. The chain employs TRBV18 and TRBJ2-1, with 7 bases fitting TRBD2. Germline CDR1 reads KGHSH; CDR2 reads LQKENI. The CDR3 length is 15 residues.

The chain employs TRBV5-1 and TRBJ2-3; 11 nucleotides agree with TRBD1. Trimming removed 0 bases from V and 8 bases from J; junction bases left unmatched: 8. Per germline, CDR1 SGHRS and CDR2 YFSETQ. The CDR3 is 16 amino acids. This chain's CDR3 is CASSLVADRGLGTQYF. The CDR3 bases are TGCGCCAGCAGCTTGGTAGCGGACAGGGGGCTTGGTACGCAGTATTTT.

This clonotype was seen a few times. The V gene is TRBV9, the J gene TRBJ2-3; 13 bases agree with TRBD2. CDR1 and CDR2 from the germline V gene are SGDLS and YYNGEE. Trimming removed 5 bases from V and 6 bases from J; junction bases left unmatched: 9. The CDR3 is 16 residues long. The chain's CDR3 is CASSETSGGGKDTQYF. The CDR3 coding sequence is TGTGCCAGCAGTGAAACTAGCGGGGGGGGTAAGGATACGCAGTATTTT.